This TCR beta chain came from a study of graft-versus-host responses after intestinal transplantation (dated by TCRdb to about 2021). Concerning the study at large: Multivisceral, liver-intestinal, or isolated intestinal transplants were received by the recipients. Every recipient was given anti-thymocyte globulin induction, then maintenance tacrolimus and steroids for around three years. After intestinal transplantation, graft-versus-host and host-versus-graft alloreactive T cell clones were followed in the graft, circulation and bone marrow using bulk TCR-beta CDR3 sequencing. Alloreactive clones were identified by sequencing pre-transplant mixed lymphocyte reaction products and comparing these products with unstimulated pre-transplant donor and recipient T cells. Of the roughly 25 intestinal transplant recipients enrolled in the cohort, one of whom was a retransplant, 3 patients without pretransplant specimens were excluded. A peak of at least 4% donor T cells among recipient peripheral blood mononuclear cells was the definition used for donor T cell macrochimerism. Rather than going through the commercial service, samples from three later patients were sequenced in-house on an Illumina MiSeq and processed with MiXCR.

The library was generated by the immunoSEQ multiplex PCR assay. For most patients, genomic DNA was isolated using the Qiagen DNeasy Blood and Tissue Kit and was shipped frozen to Adaptive Biotechnologies for TCR sequencing. For most patients, genomic DNA was subjected to high-throughput TCR-beta CDR3 sequencing by Adaptive Biotechnologies. The study's own analysis went as follows. TCR sequencing data were retrieved from Adaptive's ImmunoSEQ software for about 17 patients, whereas three other patients were processed with MiXCR and VDJtools. To correct CD4 versus CD8 sorting errors, sequences present in both subsets at a frequency ratio below 5:1 were removed. CDR3 nucleotide sequences shared between donor and recipient were removed because their origin could not be assigned. Alloreactive clones required at least 2-fold expansion over unstimulated cells and minimum CFSE-low frequency of 0.002% (template counts) or 0.001% (read counts). Clones detected in sequenced pre-transplant spleen, lymph node, or MLR CFSE-low populations of the donor or recipient were defined as mappable. Cumulative frequency of alloreactive clones was calculated as a percentage of all sequences weighted by copy number. The clones in this table, taken by TCRdb from immuneACCESS, are in-frame only. Not every clone is retained; where verified, under half of the shortfall comes from an unresolved V gene, and the cause of the rest is unknown. The V and J calls and clone size come from that table; D and trimming were worked out from the DNA. This sample gives approximately 15,000 clones in total; about 35% of them show up just once. The ten most abundant clones make up 2% to 2.5% of the sample.

Reading the label with the study, this specimen's time point is: cells obtained before transplantation from donor or recipient. Mixed lymphocyte reactions plated around 200,000 CFSE-labeled pre-transplant responders with around 200,000 irradiated violet-dye-labeled stimulators and were cultured for five to seven days. Proliferating CD3+CD4+CFSE-low and CD3+CD8+CFSE-low responder cells were FACS-sorted on a BD Influx sorter after the mixed lymphocyte reaction. Spanning cysteine to phenylalanine, the CDR3 consists of 12 amino acids. The entry retains the CDR3 DNA only, 36 bases that are in frame from base 1. The junction carries 12 bases between V and J, which are trimmed by 11 bases and 3 bases respectively. The germline V gene (reference sequence) yields SEHNR for CDR1 and FQNEAQ for CDR2. Comments on this clone: No clone much larger than this one lies a single base away; base qualities are absent.

Broad study findings and their caveats: Patients with donor T cell macrochimerism had high GvH to HvG T cell clonal ratios in their allografts. GvH clones turned up in recipient bone marrow, with some appearing earlier in ileal mucosa or blood, a pattern consistent with an intestinal mucosal origin. The conclusions were limited by the relatively low number and heterogeneity of the intestinal transplant patients. Early after transplant, peak levels of circulating GvH clones were associated with declines in HvG clones.

This sequence originates from a human patient who received an intestinal transplant. The rearrangement combines TRBV7-9 with TRBJ2-3; the D call is possibly TRBD1 or TRBD2, each sharing 5 bases. Sequencing used alloreactive CD8+ T cells from a mixed lymphocyte reaction culture, obtained before intestinal transplant. This specimen's cell subset or site label, interpreted: CFSE-low proliferating T cells sorted from approximately 6-day pre-transplant mixed lymphocyte reaction (GvH or HvG direction). The DNA reads TGTGCCTGGGTCGAGGGGACAGATACGCAGTATTTT. Translated, this is CAWVEGTDTQYF.